A single T cell receptor beta chain is shown here with its context. The antigen is undetermined. This sample stems from a study of T cells in localized non-small cell lung cancer. Study findings and constraints: A denser population of T cells in blood accompanied longer overall survival. Tumor trailed uninvolved adjacent lung in T cell clonality, which peaked there. Paired adjacent lung recovered a median roughly 60 of the top 100 tumor clones.

Method: immunoSEQ multiplex PCR; TCRdb's copy keeps in-frame clones and lacks some. This repertoire shows some 66,000 clones, almost 85% found once; its top ten account for roughly 14%. CDR3 length: 15 residues. Trimming cost V 6 bases and J 0 bases; bases outside gene matches: 4. Germline CDR1 and CDR2: SNHLY and FYNNEI. The chain links TRBV2 to TRBJ2-4; 8 bases fit TRBD1. Material: peripheral blood, obtained before any cancer treatment. The source of this sequence is a female donor at least 60 years old with stage I lung adenocarcinoma. The DNA of the CDR3 is TGTGCCAGCAGAGGACAGGGATTAGCCAAAAACATTCAGTACTTC. Translating gives CASRGQGLAKNIQYF. The complete variable domain, with remaining parts taken from reference TRBV2 and TRBJ2-4, reads EPEVTQTPSHQVTQMGQEVILRCVPISNHLYFYWYRQILGQKVEFLVSFYNNEISEKSEIFDDQFSVERPDGSNFTLKIRSTKLEDSAMYFCASRGQGLAKNIQYFGAGTRLSVL.